This T cell receptor beta chain was profiled in a study of radiotherapy plus CTLA-4 blockade in lung cancer. As for the study in general: Objective response was observed in about 19% of patients, and disease control in 30% to 40%. General study findings and limits: The study found tumor-derived TCR clones expanded in blood after radiotherapy plus ipilimumab. Increased serum interferon-beta after radiation also reportedly predicted response strongly.

About this clone itself: The antigen is not known.

Enrolled patients, whose metastatic non-small-cell lung cancer was chemo-refractory, received focal radiation plus CTLA-4 blockade with ipilimumab. The CDR3 runs 15 residues. V lost 4 bases, J lost 4 bases, and 6 bases stayed unmatched. Germline CDR1 reads SGHVS; CDR2 reads FQNEAQ. Sequencing was performed with immunoSEQ multiplex PCR; in TCRdb, only in-frame clones are kept and a portion is missing. The data show some 64,000 clones, 60% to 80% seen once. This specimen consisted of peripheral blood, obtained from a patient treated with radiotherapy plus ipilimumab. This TCR was sampled from a human donor with non-small cell lung cancer whose response to radiotherapy plus ipilimumab could not be evaluated. Some clones in this sample may be carry-over from other donors' samples. The V gene is TRBV7-8, the J gene TRBJ2-3, with 9 bases that match TRBD2. The CDR3 is CASSSERGESDTQYF. The CDR3 region has the DNA TGTGCCAGCAGCTCAGAGCGGGGGGAATCAGATACGCAGTATTTT. The entire variable domain, with the rest obtained from reference TRBV7-8 and TRBJ2-3, is as follows: GAGVSQSPRYKVAKRGQDVALRCDPISGHVSLFWYQQALGQGPEFLTYFQNEAQLDKSGLPSDRFFAERPEGSVSTLKIQRTQQEDSAVYLCASSSERGESDTQYFGPGTRLTVL.